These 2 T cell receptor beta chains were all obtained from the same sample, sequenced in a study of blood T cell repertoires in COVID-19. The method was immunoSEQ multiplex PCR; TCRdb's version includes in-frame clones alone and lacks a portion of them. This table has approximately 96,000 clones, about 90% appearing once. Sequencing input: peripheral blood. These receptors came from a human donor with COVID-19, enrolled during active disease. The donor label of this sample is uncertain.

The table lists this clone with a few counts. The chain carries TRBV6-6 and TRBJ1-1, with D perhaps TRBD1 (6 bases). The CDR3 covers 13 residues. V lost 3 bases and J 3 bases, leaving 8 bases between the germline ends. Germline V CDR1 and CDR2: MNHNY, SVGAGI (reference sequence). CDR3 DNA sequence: TGTGCCAGCAGTTATCAGGGGCACACTGAAGCTTTCTTT. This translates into CASSYQGHTEAFF.

CDR3 DNA sequence: TGTGCCAGCACCCAGTACTCTGGGGCCAACGTCCTGACTTTC. Residues: CASTQYSGANVLTF. The V call is TRBV28, the J call TRBJ2-6; D is ambiguous. The CDR3 has 14 amino acids. Germline V CDR1 and CDR2: MDHEN, SYDVKM. Trimming cost V 7 bases and J 0 bases, with 7 bases left between them.